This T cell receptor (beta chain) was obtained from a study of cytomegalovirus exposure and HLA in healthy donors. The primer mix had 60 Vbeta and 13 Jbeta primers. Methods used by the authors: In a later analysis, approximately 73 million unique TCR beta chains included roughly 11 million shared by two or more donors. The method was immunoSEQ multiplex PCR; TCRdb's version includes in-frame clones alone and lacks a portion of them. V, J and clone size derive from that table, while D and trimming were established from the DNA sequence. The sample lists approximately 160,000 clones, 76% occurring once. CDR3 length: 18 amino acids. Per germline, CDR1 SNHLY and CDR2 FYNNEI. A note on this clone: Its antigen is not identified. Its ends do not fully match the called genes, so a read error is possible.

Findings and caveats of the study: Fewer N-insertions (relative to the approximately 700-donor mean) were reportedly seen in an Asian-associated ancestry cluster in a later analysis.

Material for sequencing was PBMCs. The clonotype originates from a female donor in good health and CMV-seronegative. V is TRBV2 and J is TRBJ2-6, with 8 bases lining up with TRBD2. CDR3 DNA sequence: TGTGCCAGCAGTTCCCCGGGGGGTGCGGGGGGTGGGGCCAACGGCCTGACTTTC. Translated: CASSSPGGAGGGANGLTF.